Presented here are 14 T cell receptor beta chains from one specimen sequenced in a study of blood T cells in healthy people across ages (dated by TCRdb to between 2015 and 2017). The library was obtained by 5' RACE. The instrument given in TCRdb is Illumina HiSeq 2500. A second PCR of about 7 to 12 cycles was performed with a sample-barcoded 5' primer and a J-beta primer mix. The public reads were reanalyzed by TCRdb: fastp trimming at Q25, MiXCR alignment, in-frame beta chains only. All rows with the same CDR3 protein become a single entry with the most common DNA and genes. This sample has hundreds of thousands of distinct CDR3 sequences in its table, and more than 25% of those were observed once. The ten most abundant clones make up 15% to 20% of the sample. Sample: blood. All receptors come from a woman of 80 years or more in good health.

V usage is TRBV10-3 and J usage is TRBJ2-5; D is ambiguous. This CDR3 contains 15 residues. The V end was cut by 1 base, the J end by 11 bases, with 20 bases between. Germline-derived CDR1 and CDR2 are ENHRY and SYGVKD. The CDR3 protein is CAISELGMGSTEQYF. CDR3 bases: TGTGCCATCAGTGAGTTGGGGATGGGATCCACTGAGCAGTACTTC.

The J gene is TRBJ1-6, the V gene TRBV7-2; 9 positions match TRBD1. This CDR3 comprises 16 residues. The germline gives CDR1 SGHTA, CDR2 FQGNSA. V trimming: 5 bases; J trimming: 7 bases; junction bases outside the gene matches: 9. The chain's CDR3 is CASSPQGAMGNSPLHF. The CDR3 bases are TGTGCCAGCAGCCCACAGGGGGCGATGGGGAATTCACCCCTCCACTTT. The full variable domain, completed using reference TRBV7-2 and TRBJ1-6, is GAGVSQSPSNKVTEKGKDVELRCDPISGHTALYWYRQSLGQGLEFLIYFQGNSAPDKSGLPSDRFSAERTGGSVSTLTIQRTQQEDSAVYLCASSPQGAMGNSPLHFGNGTRLTVT.

Worth noting for this clonotype: A single base separates this from a much larger clone, so it may be a read error. The J gene is TRBJ2-1, the V gene TRBV7-2, with 11 bases lining up with TRBD2. Germline CDR1 is SGHTA and CDR2 is FQGNSA. This CDR3 has 15 amino acids. CDR3 sequence reads: CASSISGGVYNEKFF. The CDR3 DNA is TGTGCCAGCAGCATTAGCGGGGGGGTCTACAATGAGAAGTTCTTC.

Only a few counts were recorded for this clonotype. V usage is TRBV20-1 and J usage is TRBJ2-1; 8 nucleotides agree with TRBD1. The junction had 1 base not matched to a gene; V was cut back by 3 bases and J by 6 bases. CDR1 and CDR2 (germline): DFQATT, SNEGSKA (reference sequence). This CDR3 is built from 12 residues. The CDR3 nucleotides are TGCAGTGCTAGGGGACAGGTCAATGAGCAGTTCTTC. This sequence encodes CSARGQVNEQFF.

This chain uses TRBV20-1 with TRBJ1-5; 9 positions match TRBD1. V dropped 5 bases and J dropped 6; count of bases not matched to a gene: 8. Germline V gives CDR1 DFQATT, CDR2 SNEGSKA (reference sequence). The CDR3 runs 14 residues. The CDR3 DNA reads as TGCAGTGCTTCCCCGGGGACAGGGATTCAGCCCCAGCATTTT. Residues: CSASPGTGIQPQHF.

The V gene is TRBV4-1, the J gene TRBJ2-5, with TRBD1 as a possible D gene (5 bases). Trimming stripped 1 base from V and 5 bases from J, with 14 bases between. The CDR3 runs to 15 residues. Germline V lookup: CDR1 MGHRA, CDR2 YSYEKL. The chain's CDR3 is CASSQVPQGYETQYF. The DNA for the CDR3 is TGCGCCAGCAGCCAAGTCCCGCAGGGCTATGAGACCCAGTACTTC.

This clonotype occurred many times. This rearrangement joins TRBV7-6 to TRBJ2-1; TRBD2 aligns across 9 bases. Germline V lookup: CDR1 SGHVS, CDR2 FNYEAQ. The V segment lost 5 bases and the J segment 3 bases; nucleotides outside the gene matches: 5. The CDR3 is 15 amino acids. The CDR3 DNA sequence: TGTGCCAGCAGCCTAACTAGCGGGCTCTACAATGAGCAGTTCTTC. Protein: CASSLTSGLYNEQFF.

The rearrangement joins TRBV2 to TRBJ1-2, with unresolved D. The germline gives CDR1 SNHLY, CDR2 FYNNEI. CDR3 length equals 11 residues. V shed 5 bases and J shed 7 bases, with 8 bases lying between them. The DNA for the CDR3 is TGTGCCAGCAGTCGGGATGGTGGCTACACCTTC. It is translated as CASSRDGGYTF. Full variable domain (missing parts from reference TRBV2 and TRBJ1-2): EPEVTQTPSHQVTQMGQEVILRCVPISNHLYFYWYRQILGQKVEFLVSFYNNEISEKSEIFDDQFSVERPDGSNFTLKIRSTKLEDSAMYFCASSRDGGYTFGSGTRLTVV.

This clonotype was detected ten times or more. The chain is built from TRBV6-2 or TRBV6-3 and TRBJ2-7; 9 bases match TRBD1. CDR1 is MNHEY and CDR2 is SVGEGT in the germline V gene. CDR3 size: 17 residues. V dropped 1 base and J dropped 0; count of bases not matched to a gene: 7. The CDR3 nucleotides read TGTGCCAGCAGTTACTTATCCGGGACAGGGAGCTCCTACGAGCAGTACTTC. Translated: CASSYLSGTGSSYEQYF.

This clonotype was detected many times. The chain has TRBV20-1 and TRBJ2-6, with a possible D match to TRBD1 (6 bases). The CDR3 covers 15 residues. Trimming removed 5 bases at V and 4 bases at J, with 15 bases between. Germline V CDR1 and CDR2: DFQATT, SNEGSKA (reference sequence). The CDR3 sequence: CSAPQQGRGANVLTF. In DNA, the CDR3 is TGCAGTGCTCCCCAACAGGGAAGAGGGGCCAACGTCCTGACTTTC.

The V call is TRBV9, the J call TRBJ1-5; the D is unclear. Germline V gene data show CDR1 as SGDLS and CDR2 as YYNGEE. The ends were cut back, 0 bases at V and 6 bases at J, with 13 bases in the middle. The CDR3 spans 15 residues. Written as DNA, the CDR3 is TGTGCCAGCAGCGTAGGTGACCGCGCAAGTCAGCCCCAGCATTTT. Translated, it gives CASSVGDRASQPQHF.

This clonotype appeared a few times. CDR3 bases: TGCGCCAGCAGCCAGGGGGGGTATAGCACAGATACGCAGTATTTT. Its protein is CASSQGGYSTDTQYF. The V call is TRBV5-1, the J call TRBJ2-3; D is tentatively TRBD1 or TRBD2 (7 bases each). Germline values: CDR1 SGHRS, CDR2 YFSETQ. Between the trimmed V and J ends, which lost 4 bases and 0 bases, there was a span of 12 bases. The CDR3 totals 15 residues.

The sample holds many counts of this clonotype. The gene calls are TRBV18 and TRBJ2-1, with 9 positions matching TRBD1. In germline, CDR1 is KGHSH, CDR2 LQKENI. This CDR3 contains 16 residues. Germline trimming cut 3 bases from V and 2 bases from J; bases unmatched to any gene: 5. The CDR3 DNA sequence: TGTGCCAGCTCACCTCAGGGACAGGGCACCTACAATGAGCAGTTCTTC. Its translation is CASSPQGQGTYNEQFF.

Of note for this clonotype: It may be a read error: a sequence one base away is much more abundant. This chain uses TRBV2 with TRBJ2-7; D is ambiguous. This CDR3 has 12 residues. Trimming cost V 4 bases and J 3 bases, with 7 bases left between them. Germline-derived CDR1 and CDR2 are SNHLY and FYNNEI. In DNA form, the CDR3 reads TGTGCCAGCAGTGCTACACACTACGAGCAGTACTTC. Residues: CASSATHYEQYF. The full variable domain, its missing parts supplied by reference TRBV2 and TRBJ2-7, is EPEVTQTPSHQVTQMGQEVILRCVPISNHLYFYWYRQILGQKVEFLVSFYNNEISEKSEIFDDQFSVERPDGSNFTLKIRSTKLEDSAMYFCASSATHYEQYFGPGTRLTVT.